This passage covers 2 T cell receptor beta chains from one sample sequenced in a study of shared clonotypes between healthy human individuals (dated by TCRdb to 2019 to 2021). Receptor libraries were prepared by the immunoSEQ multiplex PCR assay. TCRdb carries this immuneACCESS record with in-frame sequences only. Its versions omit some clonotypes, under half of them owing to an unresolved V gene in the studies checked, with the rest unexplained. The sample includes roughly 1 million clones, with 78% observed a single time. The ten biggest clones cover 0.5% to 0.6% of the sample. The source material was memory CD4+ T cells from PBMCs. Explained via the paper, the cell subset or site label denotes: CD45RA-negative fraction. These receptors came from a man aged 18 to 29 in good health. Some clones in this sample may be carry-over from other donors' samples.

In its sample, this clone was seen many times. This chain uses TRBV12-5 with TRBJ1-5; D not resolved. Trimming cost V 1 base and J 0 bases, with 10 bases left between them. From germline, CDR1 is LGHNT and CDR2 FRNRAP. This CDR3 contains 16 residues. The CDR3 DNA follows: TGTGCTAGTGGTTTGGACTCCATTTATAGCAATCAGCCCCAGCATTTT. This gives the protein CASGLDSIYSNQPQHF.

The chain employs TRBV7-3 and TRBJ1-5; no clear D. The CDR3 is made up of 13 amino acids. V was trimmed by 2 bases and J by 7 bases, leaving 9 bases between them. From germline, CDR1 is SGHTA and CDR2 FQGTGA. As DNA, the CDR3 is TGTGCCAGCAGCTTAGGCGTAGGACAGCCCCAGCATTTT. Protein: CASSLGVGQPQHF.